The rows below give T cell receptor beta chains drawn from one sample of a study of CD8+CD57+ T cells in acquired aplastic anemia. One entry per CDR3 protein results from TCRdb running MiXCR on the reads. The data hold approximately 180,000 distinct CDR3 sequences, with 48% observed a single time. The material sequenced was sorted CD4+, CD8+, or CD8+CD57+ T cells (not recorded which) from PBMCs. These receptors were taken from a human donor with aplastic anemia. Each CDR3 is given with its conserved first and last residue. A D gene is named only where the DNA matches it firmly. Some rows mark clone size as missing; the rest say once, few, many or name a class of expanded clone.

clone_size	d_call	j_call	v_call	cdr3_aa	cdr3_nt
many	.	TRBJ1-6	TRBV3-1	CASSQSKGGWNSPLHF	TGTGCCAGCAGCCAATCCAAGGGGGGCTGGAATTCACCCCTCCACTTT
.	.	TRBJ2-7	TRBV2	CASSYSLRAAHYEQYF	TGTGCCAGCAGTTACTCGCTCAGGGCAGCCCACTACGAGCAGTACTTC
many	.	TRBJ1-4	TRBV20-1	CSASEMEQFNEKLFF	TGCAGTGCTAGCGAGATGGAGCAGTTTAATGAAAAACTGTTTTTT
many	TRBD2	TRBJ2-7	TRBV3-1	CASSHRTSVTYEQYF	TGTGCCAGCAGCCATCGAACTAGCGTTACCTACGAGCAGTACTTC
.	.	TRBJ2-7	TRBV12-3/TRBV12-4	CASSFGQGAREQCF	.
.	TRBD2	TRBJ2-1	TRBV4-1	CASSQDEEAGVYEQFF	TGCGCCAGCAGCCAAGATGAGGAAGCGGGAGTGTATGAGCAGTTCTTC
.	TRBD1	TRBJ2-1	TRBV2	CASLSRDRASNEQFF	TGTGCCAGCCTTAGCCGGGACAGAGCGTCCAATGAGCAGTTCTTC
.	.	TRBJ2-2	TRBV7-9	CASSLSSELFF	TGTGCCAGCAGCTTATCGTCGGAGCTGTTTTTT
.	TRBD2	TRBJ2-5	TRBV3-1	CASSQGRTSGGQETQYF	TGTGCCAGCAGCCAAGGACGGACTAGCGGGGGACAAGAGACCCAGTACTTC
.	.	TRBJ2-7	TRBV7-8	CASSLGRSREQYF	TGTGCCAGCAGCTTAGGAAGGAGTCGCGAGCAGTACTTC
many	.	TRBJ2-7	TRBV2	CASSDPGVYEQYF	TGTGCCAGCAGTGACCCGGGAGTATACGAGCAGTACTTC
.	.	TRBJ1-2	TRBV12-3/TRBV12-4	CASSSIGGGGYTF	TGTGCCAGCAGTTCCATCGGGGGTGGTGGCTACACCTTC
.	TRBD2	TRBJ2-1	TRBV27	CASSLGLAGGYEQFF	TGTGCCAGCAGTTTAGGACTAGCGGGAGGTTATGAGCAGTTCTTC
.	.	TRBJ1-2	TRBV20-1	CSARESGGNYGYTF	TGCAGTGCTAGAGAGAGTGGGGGAAACTATGGCTACACCTTC
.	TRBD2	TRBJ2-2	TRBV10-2	CASSLAGVDTGELFF	TGCGCCAGCAGCTTAGCGGGAGTCGACACCGGGGAGCTGTTTTTT
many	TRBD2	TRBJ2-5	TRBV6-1	CASQVGLAGAGETQYF	TGTGCCAGTCAGGTGGGACTAGCGGGAGCAGGGGAGACCCAGTACTTC
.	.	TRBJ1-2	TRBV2	CASSPGMGSWDGYTF	TGTGCCAGCAGTCCCGGCATGGGTAGTTGGGATGGCTACACCTTC
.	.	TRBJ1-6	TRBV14	CASSHPHSPLHF	TGTGCCAGCAGCCACCCCCATTCACCCCTCCACTTT
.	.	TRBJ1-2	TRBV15	CATSRVDSNYGYTF	TGTGCCACCAGCAGAGTGGATTCTAACTATGGCTACACCTTC
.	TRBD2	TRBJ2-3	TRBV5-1	CASSSWEGTDTQYF	TGCGCCAGCAGCTCCTGGGAGGGAACAGATACGCAGTATTTT
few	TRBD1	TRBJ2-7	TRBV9	CASGQGANEQYF	TGTGCCAGCGGGCAGGGGGCAAACGAGCAGTACTTC
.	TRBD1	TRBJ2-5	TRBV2	CASSVGTGIKTQYF	TGTGCCAGCAGTGTAGGGACAGGGATAAAGACCCAGTACTTC
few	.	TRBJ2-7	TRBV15	CATSRDSSSYEQYF	TGTGCCACCAGCAGAGACTCGAGCTCCTACGAGCAGTACTTC
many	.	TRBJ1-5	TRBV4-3	CASSQGRNQPQHF	TGCGCCAGCAGCCAGGGCCGCAATCAGCCCCAGCATTTT
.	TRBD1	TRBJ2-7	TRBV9	CASSVGGTGGYEQYF	TGTGCCAGCAGCGTAGGGGGGACAGGGGGCTACGAGCAGTACTTC
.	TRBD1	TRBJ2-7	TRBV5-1	CASSPGQGAGHEQYF	TGCGCCAGCAGCCCGGGACAGGGGGCCGGGCACGAGCAGTACTTC
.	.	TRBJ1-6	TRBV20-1	CSARRDMESSPLHF	TGCAGTGCCCGGCGGGACATGGAGAGTTCACCCCTCCACTTT